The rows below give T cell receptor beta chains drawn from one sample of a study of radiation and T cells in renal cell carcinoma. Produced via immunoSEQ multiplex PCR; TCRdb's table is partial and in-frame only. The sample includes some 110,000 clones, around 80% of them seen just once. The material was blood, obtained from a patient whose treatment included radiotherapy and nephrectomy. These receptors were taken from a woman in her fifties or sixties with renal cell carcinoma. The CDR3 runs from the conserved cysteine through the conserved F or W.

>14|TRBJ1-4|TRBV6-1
CASTEEVVGEKLFF
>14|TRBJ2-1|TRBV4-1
CASRIGTGGNEQFF
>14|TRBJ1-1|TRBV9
CASSVVLQGTEAFF
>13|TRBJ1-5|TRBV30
CAWSRKDNQPQHF
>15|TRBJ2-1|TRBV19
CASEPGTGYLNEQFF
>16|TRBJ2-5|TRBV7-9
CASSPYTGTHQETQYF
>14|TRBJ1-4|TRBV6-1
CASSEVTVSEKLFF
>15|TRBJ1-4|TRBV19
CASSISGTAREKLFF
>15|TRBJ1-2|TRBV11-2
CASSPKRGLGYGYTF
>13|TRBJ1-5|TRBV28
CASSSQSNQPQHF
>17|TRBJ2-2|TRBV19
CASSPPGLATNTGELFF
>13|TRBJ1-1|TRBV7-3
CASSTGVNTEAFF